This TCR beta chain appears in the sequencing data of a study of Graves' ophthalmopathy and Graves' hyperthyroidism. On the study more broadly: The authors defined stable hyperthyroidism as no ophthalmopathy within 18 months of follow-up. Study observations and caveats: At about 70% sensitivity and approximately 74% specificity, the model predicted progression of the ophthalmopathy. Blood was where most expanded thyroid clonotypes above 0.001 frequency also turned up.

Amplification from RNA transcripts yielded the TCR beta CDR3 regions. After a first-round RT-PCR with HTBI primers, a second-round multiplex PCR was run. MiXCR, run by TCRdb on the multiplex PCR reads, gives a single entry per CDR3 protein. The repertoire holds 450,000 to 600,000 distinct CDR3 sequences, with approximately 37% as singletons. This clonotype was recorded at least ten times. The antigen remains undetermined. Trimming removed 0 bases from V and 10 bases from J, with 17 bases in between. The CDR3 has 16 residues. Germline CDR1 and CDR2: SGHKS and YYEKEE (reference sequence). The clonotype comes from an adult man with Graves' hyperthyroidism. V is TRBV5-5 and J is TRBJ1-6; D ambiguous. The sample taken for sequencing was peripheral blood or thyroid tissue (not recorded which). CDR3 nucleotides: TGTGCCAGCAGCTTGGGGCCCCGACTAGTCGACTCACCCCTCCACTTT. Its translation: CASSLGPRLVDSPLHF.